The entry below describes one T cell receptor beta chain. This sample is part of a study of blood T cell repertoires in COVID-19. Study as a whole: There were acute and convalescent COVID-19 samples, and they came from the United States, Italy and Spain. T cells, B-cell-depleted T cells, or PBMCs provided the cDNA or gDNA that served as material.

The CDR3 length is 13 residues. The V gene's germline CDR1 is LNHDA and CDR2 SQIVND (reference sequence). V dropped 4 bases and J dropped 7; count of bases not matched to a gene: 6. In the original processing: The assay estimated nucleated cells by amplifying reference gene primers. Method: immunoSEQ multiplex PCR; TCRdb's copy keeps in-frame clones and lacks some. V, J and clone size are taken as reported in that table, and D and trimming were inferred from the DNA itself. The sample has under 200,000 clones, nearly 90% seen once. The rearrangement links TRBV19 to TRBJ1-2; 7 bases map to TRBD1. The sequence was obtained from a man aged 60-69 years with active or convalescent COVID-19. The source material was peripheral blood. The DNA of the CDR3 is TGTGCCAGTAGTAGCACCCGGGACAGTGGCTACACCTTC. It codes for CASSSTRDSGYTF.